A single sample gave rise to the 30 T cell receptor beta chains below, sequenced in a study of blood T cell repertoires in COVID-19. The assay was immunoSEQ multiplex PCR, and TCRdb's table has in-frame clones only and misses some. Of under 40,000 clones listed, approximately 91% were seen once; the top ten hold roughly 6.1%. Sample: peripheral blood. Receptors were obtained from a human donor in a cohort sampled during active COVID-19.

The chain couples TRBV2 to TRBJ1-1; D not resolved. The CDR3 totals 12 residues. In germline, CDR1 is SNHLY, CDR2 FYNNEI. V gave up 7 bases and J gave up 5 bases, with 11 bases separating them. CDR3 in DNA: TGTGCCAGCACATTGGTAGTTACTGAAGCTTTCTTT. It yields the protein CASTLVVTEAFF.

The rearrangement links TRBV5-4 to TRBJ2-3; 12 bases are a match to TRBD2. The trim removed 4 bases at V and 5 bases at J, leaving 2 bases unmatched. CDR1 and CDR2 from the germline V gene are SGHNT and YYREEE (reference sequence). This CDR3 contains 14 residues. The DNA of the CDR3 is TGTGCCAGCAGCATGGGACTAGCGGGAGATACGCAGTATTTT. Translating it yields CASSMGLAGDTQYF.

V is TRBV19 and J is TRBJ2-1; possibly TRBD2 for D (7 bases). V dropped 5 bases and J dropped 0 bases, with 14 bases sitting between them. Germline CDR1 is LNHDA and CDR2 is SQIVND (reference sequence). This CDR3 is built from 16 residues. CDR3 region: CASSPWGGLSYNEQFF. The CDR3 nucleotides read TGTGCCAGTAGTCCCTGGGGGGGCCTCTCCTACAATGAGCAGTTCTTC. Based on the CDR3 plus reference TRBV19 and TRBJ2-1, the full variable domain is DGGITQSPKYLFRKEGQNVTLSCEQNLNHDAMYWYRQDPGQGLRLIYYSQIVNDFQKGDIAEGYSVSREKKESFPLTVTSAQKNPTAFYLCASSPWGGLSYNEQFFGPGTRLTVL.

The J gene is TRBJ2-3, the V gene TRBV24-1; weak D call: TRBD2 (6 bases). This CDR3 region has 12 residues. Germline V gene data show CDR1 as KGHDR and CDR2 as SFDVKD. Trimming pared 0 bases from V and 14 bases from J, leaving 11 bases between. The CDR3 DNA reads TGTGCCACCAGTGATTTGGCGGGGTTTCTGTATTTT. This gives the protein CATSDLAGFLYF.

The genes are TRBV9 and TRBJ2-2; tentative D call: TRBD1 (5 bases). The CDR3 totals 15 residues. Per the germline V gene, CDR1 is SGDLS and CDR2 is YYNGEE. Trimming shortened V by 0 bases and J by 6 bases, and 12 bases separated the two germline ends. The DNA for the CDR3 is TGTGCCAGCAGCGTAGAGGGGTTCGGATCCGGGGAGCTGTTTTTT. It yields the protein CASSVEGFGSGELFF.

This clone is a singleton in its sample. This rearrangement joins TRBV19 to TRBJ1-4; 8 bases fit TRBD1. The CDR3 has 12 amino acids. Per germline, CDR1 LNHDA and CDR2 SQIVND (reference sequence). V was clipped by 8 bases and J by 7 bases; unmatched bases: 3. The chain's CDR3 is CASRTGSEKLFF. The DNA for the CDR3 is TGTGCCAGTCGGACAGGGAGTGAAAAACTGTTTTTT.

V is TRBV27 and J is TRBJ1-2; possibly TRBD1 for D (5 bases). V dropped 3 bases and J dropped 5 bases, with 13 bases sitting between them. The V gene's germline CDR1 is MNHEY and CDR2 SMNVEV (reference sequence). The CDR3 loop spans 14 amino acids. CDR3 protein: CASSFTGLGYGYTF. The CDR3 DNA reads as TGTGCCAGCAGTTTTACAGGCTTAGGGTATGGCTACACCTTC.

The CDR3 here is CASLPLAYPDTQYF. In DNA, the CDR3 is TGTGCCAGCCTGCCACTAGCGTACCCAGATACGCAGTATTTT. The chain couples TRBV5-5 to TRBJ2-3; TRBD2 aligns across 7 bases. V gave up 7 bases and J gave up 4 bases; unmatched junction bases: 9. CDR3 length equals 14 residues. The germline gives CDR1 SGHKS, CDR2 YYEKEE (reference sequence).

This chain uses TRBV4-2 with TRBJ1-4; D is possibly TRBD1 (5 bases). The CDR3 contains 15 residues. The germline CDR1 and CDR2 sequences are LGHNA and YNFKEQ. The V end lost 4 bases, the J end lost 8 bases, and 17 bases lay between the germline ends. In DNA form, the CDR3 reads TGTGCCAGCAGCCCCGTGGACATACGGTGGGAAAAACTGTTTTTT. Its translation is CASSPVDIRWEKLFF.

The CDR3 loop is CATSRTGGDPDGYTF. The CDR3 DNA reads as TGTGCCACCAGCAGAACAGGGGGTGACCCTGATGGCTACACCTTC. This rearrangement joins TRBV15 to TRBJ1-2; 8 nucleotides align to TRBD1. The CDR3 contains 15 residues. Germline V lookup: CDR1 LNHNV, CDR2 YYDKDF (reference sequence). The ends lost 2 bases at V and 6 bases at J; junction bases unmatched: 8.

V gene TRBV7-2 combines with J gene TRBJ1-2; a weak D match, TRBD1 (6 bases). Germline loops: CDR1 SGHTA, CDR2 FQGNSA. This CDR3 contains 14 residues. Between the trimmed V and J ends, which lost 0 bases and 4 bases, there was a span of 9 bases. CDR3 protein: CASSLARGSYGYTF. For the CDR3, the DNA is TGTGCCAGCAGCTTAGCCAGGGGTAGCTATGGCTACACCTTC.

The chain couples TRBV7-9 to TRBJ1-2; TRBD1 matches 7 bases. The CDR3 is made up of 17 amino acids. V trimming: 4 bases; J trimming: 4 bases; junction bases outside the gene matches: 15. Germline loops: CDR1 SEHNR, CDR2 FQNEAQ (reference sequence). As DNA, the CDR3 is TGTGCCAGCAGCTCAGTGACAGGGAATCTTGTCGGCTATGGCTACACCTTC. Translating gives CASSSVTGNLVGYGYTF. The full variable domain, completed using reference TRBV7-9 and TRBJ1-2, is DTGVSQNPRHKITKRGQNVTFRCDPISEHNRLYWYRQTLGQGPEFLTYFQNEAQLEKSRLLSDRFSAERPKGSFSTLEIQRTEQGDSAMYLCASSSVTGNLVGYGYTFGSGTRLTVV.

This clone was picked up one time. V and J are TRBV5-8 and TRBJ2-5, with D possibly matching TRBD1 (5 bases). The V end lost 3 bases, the J end lost 5 bases, and 14 bases lay between the germline ends. The germline CDR1 and CDR2 sequences are SGHTS and YDEGEE. This CDR3 is 14 amino acids long. The CDR3 protein is CASSWQGQGETQYF. The CDR3 DNA follows: TGTGCCAGCAGCTGGCAGGGTCAGGGCGAGACCCAGTACTTC.

The CDR3 DNA sequence: TGTGCCAGCAGCCAAGCCGGGGGGACAGGGACGGCCGTATACAATGAGCAGTTCTTC. It translates to CASSQAGGTGTAVYNEQFF. This chain connects TRBV3-1 (or the pseudogene TRBV3-2) to TRBJ2-1; TRBD1 matches at 9 bases. The V and J ends lost 1 base and 4 bases, in that order; junction bases with no gene match: 14. The CDR3 length is 19 residues. Per the germline V gene, CDR1 is LGHDT and CDR2 is YNNKEL (reference sequence).

The rearrangement uses TRBV5-1 and TRBJ2-3; 13 nucleotides agree with TRBD2. The CDR3 is made up of 16 amino acids. Germline V gene lookup returns CDR1 SGHRS and CDR2 YFSETQ. The V segment lost 3 bases and the J segment 0 bases; nucleotides outside the gene matches: 1. The CDR3 sequence: CASSSGLAGSTDTQYF. The CDR3 DNA reads TGCGCCAGCAGCTCGGGACTAGCGGGGAGCACAGATACGCAGTATTTT.

There are a few counts of this clone. This sequence joins TRBV19 and TRBJ2-7, with D tentatively TRBD2 (6 bases). The V and J ends lost 5 bases and 3 bases respectively, with 20 bases between them. This CDR3 has 16 amino acids. Germline V gene lookup returns CDR1 LNHDA and CDR2 SQIVND (reference sequence). Here the CDR3 DNA reads TGTGCCAGTAGTGACAACGCGGGGAAAGAGGGCTACGAGCAGTACTTC. This codes for CASSDNAGKEGYEQYF.

The J gene is TRBJ2-1, the V gene TRBV2; 8 bases are a match to TRBD2. Losses at the gene ends were 5 bases for V and 4 bases for J; bases not matched to a gene: 4. The V gene's germline CDR1 is SNHLY and CDR2 FYNNEI. This CDR3 spans 14 amino acids. Here the CDR3 DNA reads TGTGCCAGCAGTTCCGGGACTAGATACAATGAGCAGTTCTTC. This encodes CASSSGTRYNEQFF.

The genes are TRBV3-1 (or the pseudogene TRBV3-2) and TRBJ2-7; D call uncertain. The CDR3 loop spans 14 amino acids. Germline CDR1 is LGHDT and CDR2 is YNNKEL (reference sequence). Trimming removed 4 bases from V and 1 base from J, with 11 bases in between. The CDR3 region has the DNA TGTGCCAGCAGCCGAATCGGCGGATCCTACGAGCAGTACTTC. Protein: CASSRIGGSYEQYF.

This chain uses TRBV30 with TRBJ2-1; possibly TRBD1 for D (6 bases). V lost 5 bases and J 8 bases, leaving 10 bases between the germline ends. The CDR3 sequence is 11 residues long. Germline assignment: CDR1 GTSNPN and CDR2 SVGIG (reference sequence). The CDR3 sequence: CAWGQSYEQFF. CDR3 DNA sequence: TGTGCCTGGGGACAGTCATATGAGCAGTTCTTC. Supplemented by reference TRBV30 and TRBJ2-1, the full variable domain reads SQTIHQWPATLVQPVGSPLSLECTVEGTSNPNLYWYRQAAGRGLQLLFYSVGIGQISSEVPQNLSASRPQDRQFILSSKKLLLSDSGFYLCAWGQSYEQFFGPGTRLTVL.

The rearrangement links TRBV4-1 to TRBJ1-1, with D maybe TRBD1 (6 bases). The V and J ends lost 6 bases and 1 base respectively, with 15 bases between them. This CDR3 comprises 15 residues. The germline V gene encodes CDR1 MGHRA and CDR2 YSYEKL. CDR3 amino acids: CASRPTQGTNTEAFF. The DNA of the CDR3 is TGCGCCAGCAGGCCTACACAGGGCACGAACACTGAAGCTTTCTTT.

The chain combines TRBV30 with TRBJ2-7; TRBD1 agrees at 10 bases. Germline CDR1 is GTSNPN and CDR2 is SVGIG (reference sequence). This CDR3 has 14 residues. V gave up 3 bases and J gave up 2 bases; unmatched junction bases: 4. CDR3 DNA: TGTGCCTGGAGCGACGACAGGGGGCCCTACGAGCAGTACTTC. It specifies CAWSDDRGPYEQYF.

The V and J genes are TRBV6-5 and TRBJ2-1, with 10 bases aligning to TRBD2. Germline V lookup: CDR1 MNHEY, CDR2 SVGAGI. J was trimmed by 9 bases and V by 8 bases; bases with no gene match: 7. The CDR3 is made up of 13 amino acids. The CDR3 DNA reads TGTGCCAGCGCTAGCGGGAGTCCCCGTGAGCAGTTCTTC. It encodes CASASGSPREQFF.

The genes are TRBV4-1 and TRBJ1-5; 7 nucleotides align to TRBD1. This CDR3 region has 15 residues. The V segment lost 3 bases and the J segment 2 bases; nucleotides outside the gene matches: 4. CDR1 is MGHRA and CDR2 is YSYEKL in the germline V gene. CDR3 protein: CASSHITGGNQPQHF. CDR3 DNA: TGCGCCAGCAGCCATATCACAGGGGGCAATCAGCCCCAGCATTTT.

This clone was detected only once. CDR3 in amino acids: CASSQGADTEAFF. The CDR3 region has the DNA TGTGCCAGTAGTCAGGGGGCGGACACTGAAGCTTTCTTT. The chain carries TRBV19 and TRBJ1-1, with TRBD1 matching over 8 bases. CDR3 length: 13 amino acids. With 5 bases clipped from V and 3 bases from J, the junction kept 2 bases outside the gene matches. Germline loops: CDR1 LNHDA, CDR2 SQIVND (reference sequence).

The chain uses TRBV28 and TRBJ2-7; 10 positions match TRBD1. This CDR3 is built from 15 residues. J was trimmed by 3 bases and V by 11 bases; bases with no gene match: 13. The germline V gene encodes CDR1 MDHEN and CDR2 SYDVKM. DNA for the CDR3: TGTGCCTCTCAAGCTGGGACAGGGGTCTTCTACGAGCAGTACTTC. Translation: CASQAGTGVFYEQYF.

The chain has TRBV28 and TRBJ2-7; possible D gene TRBD1, 5 bases. V was pared by 1 base and J by 12 bases, with 16 bases between. The germline CDR1 and CDR2 sequences are MDHEN and SYDVKM. This CDR3 spans 13 amino acids. The CDR3 region has the DNA TGTGCCAGCAGTTTATCTCCAGGGTTTCGTGGGTACTTC. Translating it yields CASSLSPGFRGYF.

The chain recombines TRBV7-8 with TRBJ2-5; D possibly corresponds to TRBD1 (5 bases). The J call may be in error: the DNA end matches TRBJ2-7 better. The CDR3 totals 12 residues. CDR1 and CDR2 from the germline V gene are SGHVS and FQNEAQ. CDR3 nucleotides: TGTGCCAGCAGCTTTGCAGGGAACGAGCAGTACTTC. This codes for CASSFAGNEQYF.

The CDR3 reads CASSQDRGWTDTQYF. For the CDR3, the DNA is TGCGCCAGCAGCCAAGACAGGGGGTGGACAGATACGCAGTATTTT. The chain recombines TRBV4-1 with TRBJ2-3; 7 bases are a match to TRBD1. Germline CDR1 MGHRA, CDR2 YSYEKL. The trim removed 0 bases at V and 3 bases at J, leaving 3 bases unmatched. This CDR3 contains 15 residues.

The chain is built from TRBV9 and TRBJ2-1; 13 bases are a match to TRBD2. J was trimmed by 6 bases and V by 0 bases; bases with no gene match: 0. In germline, CDR1 is SGDLS, CDR2 YYNGEE. The CDR3 is made up of 15 amino acids. The CDR3 nucleotides are TGTGCCAGCAGCGTAGGGACTAGCGGGGGCAATGAGCAGTTCTTC. Translated, it gives CASSVGTSGGNEQFF.

V gene TRBV5-8 combines with J gene TRBJ2-1, with 10 bases that match TRBD2. This CDR3 is 16 amino acids long. Unmatched junction bases numbered 9, after V lost 0 bases and J lost 9 bases. Looked up from germline, CDR1 is SGHTS and CDR2 is YDEGEE. The CDR3 DNA is TGTGCCAGCAGCTTGGGGCTAGCGGGAGTTCTTGCTGAGCAGTTCTTC. Protein: CASSLGLAGVLAEQFF.